One sample yielded the 21 T cell receptor beta chains listed below, sequenced in a study of T cell responses to AZD1222 COVID-19 vaccine. Profiled with immunoSEQ multiplex PCR; TCRdb holds only in-frame clones, not every one. The sample consists of 130,000 or so clones, around 90% of them appearing once. The source material was peripheral blood, sampled 28 days after the second AZD1222 dose. These receptors were obtained from an adult who received the AZD1222 COVID-19 vaccine.

The CDR3 spells CASSDPGLAGENEQFF. The CDR3 DNA sequence: TGTGCCAGCAGTGACCCCGGGCTAGCGGGGGAAAATGAGCAGTTCTTC. The chain carries TRBV25-1 and TRBJ2-1; 10 bases agree with TRBD2. The V segment lost 3 bases and the J segment 7 bases; nucleotides outside the gene matches: 9. CDR1 is MGHDK, CDR2 SYGVNS, per germline. The CDR3 has 16 amino acids.

This clone showed up just a few times. This chain connects TRBV28 to TRBJ1-5; a possible D gene is TRBD1 (5 bases). Germline loops: CDR1 MDHEN, CDR2 SYDVKM. The CDR3 covers 17 residues. V gave up 4 bases and J gave up 3 bases, with 19 bases separating them. The CDR3 sequence: CASSSPIGHRSNQPQHF. Written as DNA, the CDR3 is TGTGCCAGCAGTTCCCCAATTGGCCACAGGTCCAATCAGCCCCAGCATTTT.

This clone is a singleton in its sample. The genes are TRBV18 and TRBJ1-2, with 7 bases aligning to TRBD1. Trimming cost V 3 bases and J 4 bases; bases outside gene matches: 5. This CDR3 is built from 14 residues. Germline CDR1 KGHSH, CDR2 LQKENI. This CDR3 is CASSPGQNIYGYTF. Written as DNA, the CDR3 is TGTGCCAGCTCACCGGGACAGAACATCTATGGCTACACCTTC.

The chain joins TRBV11-3 to TRBJ1-1, with 7 positions matching TRBD1. The J segment lost 1 base and the V segment lost 10 bases, leaving 3 bases of the junction unmatched. CDR3 size: 12 residues. Germline V lookup: CDR1 SGHNT, CDR2 YENEEA. The CDR3 DNA reads as TGTGCCACACAGGGGTCGAACACTGAAGCTTTCTTT. Translating gives CATQGSNTEAFF.

V is TRBV14 and J is TRBJ2-7, with TRBD2 identical over 9 bases. The germline V gene encodes CDR1 SGHDN and CDR2 FVKESK. The V gene end was trimmed by 3 bases and the J gene end by 4 bases; junction bases not matched to a gene: 4. The CDR3 covers 14 residues. CDR3 region: CASSHWTSAYEQYF. The DNA of the CDR3 is TGTGCCAGCAGCCACTGGACTAGCGCGTACGAGCAGTACTTC. The full variable domain, completed using reference TRBV14 and TRBJ2-7, is EAGVTQFPSHSVIEKGQTVTLRCDPISGHDNLYWYRRVMGKEIKFLLHFVKESKQDESGMPNNRFLAERTGGTYSTLKVQPAELEDSGVYFCASSHWTSAYEQYFGPGTRLTVT.

This chain joins TRBV7-8 and TRBJ2-3; the D is unclear. CDR1 is SGHVS and CDR2 is FQNEAQ in the germline V gene. The CDR3 is 16 amino acids. V gave up 0 bases and J gave up 4 bases, with 14 bases separating them. CDR3 protein: CASSLASGGGPDTQYF. The DNA for the CDR3 is TGTGCCAGCAGCTTAGCCTCGGGTGGCGGCCCAGATACGCAGTATTTT.

This sequence joins TRBV28 and TRBJ2-5, with 10 bases lining up with TRBD2. CDR3 length equals 16 residues. The germline CDR1 and CDR2 sequences are MDHEN and SYDVKM. V lost 5 bases and J lost 2; bases outside the gene matches: 8. The CDR3 protein is CASSPSSGRYQETQYF. The CDR3 DNA follows: TGTGCCAGCAGTCCCTCTAGCGGGAGATATCAAGAGACCCAGTACTTC.

The chain is built from TRBV12-3 or TRBV12-4 and TRBJ1-6; no clear D. Between the trimmed V and J ends, which lost 9 bases and 10 bases, there was a span of 13 bases. The CDR3 has 12 amino acids. The CDR3 is CASSAAESPLHF. The CDR3 region has the DNA TGTGCCAGTTCGGCGGCAGAATCACCCCTCCACTTT.

J is TRBJ2-5 and V is TRBV4-2; 8 nucleotides match TRBD2. Per germline, CDR1 LGHNA and CDR2 YNFKEQ. CDR3 length: 15 residues. Trimming removed 4 bases from V and 7 bases from J; junction bases left unmatched: 11. Written as DNA, the CDR3 is TGTGCCAGCAGCCGGACTGGAGCGGGAGAGGTGACCCAGTACTTC. Its translation is CASSRTGAGEVTQYF.

This chain uses TRBV3-1 (or the pseudogene TRBV3-2) with TRBJ1-6, with D perhaps TRBD1 (5 bases). Trimming left V 1 base short and J 8 bases short, with 12 bases between. This CDR3 has 15 amino acids. In germline, CDR1 is LGHDT, CDR2 YNNKEL (reference sequence). This CDR3 reads CASSQVGQGYSPLHF. CDR3 sequence (DNA): TGTGCCAGCAGCCAAGTGGGGCAGGGCTATTCACCCCTCCACTTT.

V and J are TRBV6-2 or TRBV6-3 and TRBJ1-2; possible D gene TRBD1, 5 bases. V lost 2 bases and J 4 bases, leaving 11 bases between the germline ends. The CDR3 extends over 14 amino acids. CDR1 and CDR2 (germline): MNHEY, SVGEGT. CDR3 region: CASSYLEGTYGYTF. CDR3 DNA: TGTGCCAGCAGTTACCTTGAGGGGACCTATGGCTACACCTTC.

In DNA form, the CDR3 reads TGTGCCAGCAGTTACGGGGGAGGAGGTAATGAGCAGTTCTTC. Protein product: CASSYGGGGNEQFF. The chain recombines TRBV6-2 or TRBV6-3 with TRBJ2-1, with a weak D call TRBD2 (6 bases). Germline values: CDR1 MNHEY, CDR2 SVGEGT. The V end lost 2 bases, the J end lost 7 bases, and 12 bases lay between the germline ends. There are 14 residues in the CDR3.

This clone occurred a few times. Other DNA sequences within the sample encode an identical CDR3. The chain carries TRBV5-1 and TRBJ2-3; TRBD2 agrees at 10 bases. Per the germline V gene, CDR1 is SGHRS and CDR2 is YFSETQ. V lost 4 bases and J lost 3; bases outside the gene matches: 5. This CDR3 contains 15 residues. CDR3 nucleotide sequence: TGCGCCAGCAGCCCAGCGGGAGGGGGTACAGATACGCAGTATTTT. Translated: CASSPAGGGTDTQYF.

The rearrangement joins TRBV29-1 to TRBJ1-2; D gene unclear. The CDR3 spans 11 residues. Trimming cost V 2 bases and J 4 bases, with 5 bases left between them. Germline CDR1 reads SQVTM; CDR2 reads ANQGSEA. In DNA form, the CDR3 reads TGCAGCGTTGAATCCAGCTATGGCTACACCTTC. This encodes CSVESSYGYTF.

This chain links TRBV7-3 with TRBJ1-6, with D possibly matching TRBD1 (6 bases). Germline lookup yields CDR1 SGHTA and CDR2 FQGTGA. The germline V and J ends were trimmed by 1 base and 6 bases, with 10 bases remaining between them. CDR3 length: 15 residues. The CDR3 loop is CASSLNGGSNSPLHF. The CDR3, as DNA: TGTGCCAGCAGCTTAAATGGGGGCTCTAATTCACCCCTCCACTTT.

The chain combines TRBV2 with TRBJ1-1, with D possibly TRBD1 on 5 matching bases. This CDR3 has 17 amino acids. The germline V gene encodes CDR1 SNHLY and CDR2 FYNNEI. V dropped 0 bases and J dropped 2 bases, with 16 bases sitting between them. This CDR3 is CASSEAAGRDYNTEAFF. For the CDR3, the DNA is TGTGCCAGCAGTGAAGCGGCGGGCAGGGATTATAACACTGAAGCTTTCTTT.

The chain recombines TRBV28 with TRBJ2-6, with D unresolved. This CDR3 has 14 amino acids. The ends were cut back, 4 bases at V and 6 bases at J, with 10 bases in the middle. CDR1 is MDHEN and CDR2 is SYDVKM in the germline V gene. CDR3 DNA sequence: TGTGCCAGCAGTTCCCCTCTTGAGGCCAACGTCCTGACTTTC. Translation gives CASSSPLEANVLTF.

V is TRBV6-5 and J is TRBJ1-1; the D gene is possibly TRBD1 (5 bases). V gave up 4 bases and J gave up 0 bases, with 9 bases separating them. Germline V gives CDR1 MNHEY, CDR2 SVGAGI. The CDR3 consists of 14 residues. CDR3 coding DNA: TGTGCCAGCAGTTTGACAGCACTGAACACTGAAGCTTTCTTT. Its protein product is CASSLTALNTEAFF.

The J gene is TRBJ2-2, the V gene TRBV4-2, with a weak D call TRBD2 (5 bases). CDR3 length equals 15 residues. V was cut by 0 bases and J by 1 base, with 6 bases left in between. In germline, CDR1 is LGHNA, CDR2 YNFKEQ. CDR3 protein: CASSQDRGNTGELFF. Here the CDR3 DNA reads TGTGCCAGCAGCCAAGACCGGGGGAACACCGGGGAGCTGTTTTTT.

This chain joins TRBV5-1 and TRBJ2-2; weak D call: TRBD1 (6 bases). The V and J ends lost 3 bases and 5 bases respectively, with 11 bases between them. CDR1 is SGHRS and CDR2 is YFSETQ in the germline V gene. The CDR3 extends over 14 amino acids. CDR3 sequence reads: CASSSAGVTGELFF. CDR3 sequence (DNA): TGCGCCAGCAGCTCGGCAGGGGTTACCGGGGAGCTGTTTTTT.

This rearrangement joins TRBV5-6 to TRBJ2-1, with 7 bases matching TRBD1. This CDR3 comprises 13 residues. The ends lost 4 bases at V and 4 bases at J; junction bases unmatched: 2. Looked up from germline, CDR1 is SGHDT and CDR2 is YYEEEE. The CDR3 sequence: CASSQDRYNEQFF. The CDR3 nucleotides read TGTGCCAGCAGCCAGGACAGGTACAATGAGCAGTTCTTC.